A selection of T cell receptor beta chains follows, all from one sample in a study of blood T cells in healthy people across ages. Via MiXCR, TCRdb re-called the 5' RACE reads, giving one row per CDR3 protein. The sample contains approximately 800,000 distinct CDR3 sequences, more than 50% of which appear only once. Sequences were obtained from blood. Every receptor here comes from a man aged 35-49 years in good health. The CDR3 runs from the conserved cysteine through the conserved F or W. The D gene is left open where the match is weak. Not every row has a clone size; where given, it reads once, few, many or a size class.

clone_size	d_call	j_call	v_call	cdr3_nt	cdr3_aa
-	-	TRBJ2-5	TRBV27	TGTGCCAGCAGTTTTTGGTTCGGAGAGACCCAGTACTTC	CASSFWFGETQYF
-	TRBD2	TRBJ2-1	TRBV19	TGTGCCAGTAGTCCGCCCTGGACTAGCGGGAGGGCCGAGCAGTTCTTC	CASSPPWTSGRAEQFF
-	-	TRBJ2-1	TRBV3-1	TGTGCCAGCAGCCCCCCCCAAGCGCAAGCCTACAATGAGCAGTTCTTC	CASSPPQAQAYNEQFF
few	TRBD1	TRBJ1-2	TRBV29-1	TGCAGCGTGACCCCGGGACAGGGGGGAGGCTACACCTTC	CSVTPGQGGGYTF
once	TRBD2	TRBJ2-3	TRBV4-1	TGCGCCAGCAGCCAAATAGCGGGAGGCACAGATACGCAGTATTTT	CASSQIAGGTDTQYF
once	TRBD2	TRBJ2-7	TRBV27	TGTGCCAGCAGTTTAAGGGCGGGAGTAGGCGAGCAGTACTTC	CASSLRAGVGEQYF
-	-	TRBJ2-5	TRBV7-2	TGTGCCAGCGCTGTCGGGGCGACAGAGACCCAGTACTTC	CASAVGATETQYF
-	-	TRBJ2-6	TRBV6-5	TGTGCCAGCAGTTCAGGGGCAGGTGGAAGAGAAGGATCTGGGGCCAACGTCCTGACTTTC	CASSSGAGGREGSGANVLTF
-	-	TRBJ1-1	TRBV29-1	TGCAGCGCCTGCCCCGTCTCCGACTGGACTGAAGCTTTCTTT	CSACPVSDWTEAFF
-	-	TRBJ1-4	TRBV4-2	TGTGCCAGCAGCCTCAACAGGCAGGGAACAAATGAAAAACTGTTTTTT	CASSLNRQGTNEKLFF
-	-	TRBJ1-2	TRBV2	TGTGCCAGCATGGTTTTCCGGGCCGGGATGAGCTATGGCTACACCTTC	CASMVFRAGMSYGYTF
few	-	TRBJ2-7	TRBV20-1	TGCAGTGCTAGAGGCCAAACGGGGGACGAGCAGTACTTC	CSARGQTGDEQYF
once	TRBD1	TRBJ2-1	TRBV28	TGTGCCAGCTGGCAGGGGGCCTACAATGAGCAGTTCTTC	CASWQGAYNEQFF
-	-	TRBJ1-4	TRBV7-9	TGTGCCAGCAGCTTCTTTCAGGGAAACGAAAAACTGTTTTTT	CASSFFQGNEKLFF
-	TRBD2	TRBJ2-1	TRBV7-3	TGTGCCAGCAGTTTCGCCCCACCCACTAGCGGGAGTGGGGATGAGCAGTTCTTC	CASSFAPPTSGSGDEQFF
-	TRBD1	TRBJ2-2	TRBV4-2	TGTGCCAGCAGCCACGGGGACAGGGGGAACACCGGGGAGCTGTTTTTT	CASSHGDRGNTGELFF
-	-	TRBJ1-5	TRBV6-1	TGTGCCAGCAGTGAAGCGCGGTCGTGGGGCAATCAGCCCCAGCATTTT	CASSEARSWGNQPQHF
-	-	TRBJ1-2	TRBV3-1	TGTGCCAGCAGCCACTGGGGGGAGAGTGGCTACACCTTC	CASSHWGESGYTF
-	-	TRBJ1-2	TRBV20-1	TGCAGTGCTAGAGATCGCGCGGGGATTGACTATGGCTACACCTTC	CSARDRAGIDYGYTF
-	TRBD1	TRBJ2-6	TRBV12-3/TRBV12-4	TGTGCCAGCAGTTTGCGGTCCGTGGGACAGGGTCCTATCCTCCCTCTTAACGTCCTGACTTTC	CASSLRSVGQGPILPLNVLTF
-	TRBD2	TRBJ2-5	TRBV7-9	TGTGCCAGCAGCGCCCGGCGGGGGCTAGCGGGAGTTAGTGAGACCCAGTACTTC	CASSARRGLAGVSETQYF
-	TRBD1	TRBJ2-5	TRBV15	TGTGCCACCAGCACCGGCATGGGCCGACAGGGGGAGACCCAGTACTTC	CATSTGMGRQGETQYF
-	TRBD2	TRBJ2-3	TRBV12-3/TRBV12-4	TGTGCCAGCAGGAGAGCGGGAGGTTTCACAGATACGCAGTATTTT	CASRRAGGFTDTQYF
-	TRBD2	TRBJ2-1	TRBV7-8	TGTGCCAGCAGCCTTCGGGGGGTCGTCAGCTCCTACAATGAGCAGTTCTTC	CASSLRGVVSSYNEQFF
-	TRBD1	TRBJ1-2	TRBV7-2	TGTGCCAGCAGCTTCCGACAGGGGCGCTATGGCTACACCTTC	CASSFRQGRYGYTF
-	-	TRBJ2-1	TRBV6-1	TGTGCCAGCAGCAAGTCGAGCTCCTACAATGAGCAGTTCTTC	CASSKSSSYNEQFF
-	-	TRBJ2-3	TRBV20-1	TGCAGTGCTACTAAGAGAGGAAGGAATACGCAGTATTTT	CSATKRGRNTQYF
-	-	TRBJ1-1	TRBV20-1	TGCAGTGCTAGAGAAACGAAGGCCACGAACACTGAAGCTTTCTTT	CSARETKATNTEAFF
few	-	TRBJ2-5	TRBV12-3/TRBV12-4	TGTGCCAGCAGTCTTAAAAGGGGAGAGACCCAGTACTTC	CASSLKRGETQYF
once	-	TRBJ1-1	TRBV7-8	TGTGCCGGCAGCAGACAACAGGGATCCCTTGAAGCTTTCTTT	CAGSRQQGSLEAFF
-	TRBD1	TRBJ2-7	TRBV7-2	TGTGCCAGCAGCGAGGGACAGGCAACCTACGAGCAGTACTTC	CASSEGQATYEQYF
-	-	TRBJ2-5	TRBV2	TGTGCCAGCAACAGAGACCTTTTAGGGACCCAGTACTTC	CASNRDLLGTQYF
-	-	TRBJ1-1	TRBV29-1	TGCAGCGTTGATAGGACAGTGAACACTGAAGCTTTCTTT	CSVDRTVNTEAFF
-	TRBD2	TRBJ2-7	TRBV7-9	TGTGCCGGCAGCCGTAGCGGGACCTACGAGCAGTACTTC	CAGSRSGTYEQYF
few	TRBD1	TRBJ2-7	TRBV29-1	TGCAGCGCCGGACGGGGACAGGGCCTTTACTACGAGCAGTACTTC	CSAGRGQGLYYEQYF
many	-	TRBJ2-1	TRBV29-1	TGCAGCGCAAGTTCCTCCTACAATGAGCAGTTCTTC	CSASSSYNEQFF
few	-	TRBJ2-3	TRBV7-2	TGTGCCAGCAGCAATCCCTCCACAGATACGCAGTATTTT	CASSNPSTDTQYF
few	TRBD2	TRBJ2-5	TRBV3-1	TGTGCCAGCAGCCAAGATCCGGGACTAGCGTCGGAGACCCAGTACTTC	CASSQDPGLASETQYF
-	-	TRBJ2-3	TRBV6-2/TRBV6-3	TGTGCCAGCAACCTCGGCGTGGGGCTCGGTACGCAGTATTTT	CASNLGVGLGTQYF
once	-	TRBJ2-7	TRBV5-1	TGCGTCAGCAGCCCGGCGACGCAGGAGCCCATCGTCTACGAGCAGTACTTC	CVSSPATQEPIVYEQYF
-	TRBD1	TRBJ2-7	TRBV29-1	TGCAGCGTTGAAGGGCAGGGGGATGGCGAGCAGTACTTC	CSVEGQGDGEQYF
-	-	TRBJ2-3	TRBV7-8	TGTGCCAGCAGCTCGAACAGGGCGGGCTCAGATACGCAGTATTTT	CASSSNRAGSDTQYF
many	-	TRBJ1-5	TRBV28	TGTGCCAGCACTAAAAAGGGCCACAATCAGCCCCAGCATTTT	CASTKKGHNQPQHF
once	-	TRBJ1-1	TRBV6-2/TRBV6-3	TGTGCCAGCAGTTACTCTGTGGGAATGATCACTGAAGCTTTCTTT	CASSYSVGMITEAFF